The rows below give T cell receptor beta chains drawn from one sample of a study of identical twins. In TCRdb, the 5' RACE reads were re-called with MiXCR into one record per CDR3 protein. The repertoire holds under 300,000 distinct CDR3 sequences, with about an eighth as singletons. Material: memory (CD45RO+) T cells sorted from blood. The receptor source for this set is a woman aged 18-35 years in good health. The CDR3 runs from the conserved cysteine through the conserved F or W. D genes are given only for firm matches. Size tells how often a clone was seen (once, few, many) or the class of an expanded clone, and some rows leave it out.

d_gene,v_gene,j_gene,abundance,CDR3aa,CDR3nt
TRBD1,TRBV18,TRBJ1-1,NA,CASSPGTENTEAFF,TGTGCCAGCTCACCCGGGACAGAGAACACTGAAGCTTTCTTT
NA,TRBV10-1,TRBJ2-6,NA,CASSATPGANVLTF,TGCGCCAGCAGTGCCACACCTGGGGCCAACGTCCTGACTTTC
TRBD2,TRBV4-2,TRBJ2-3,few,CASSQDVGRGGTDTQYF,TGTGCCAGCAGCCAAGACGTTGGTCGGGGGGGCACAGATACGCAGTATTTT
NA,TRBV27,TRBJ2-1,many,CASSSQGYEQFF,TGTGCCAGCAGTTCACAGGGTTATGAGCAGTTCTTC
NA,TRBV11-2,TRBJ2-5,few,CASSLAGQFQETQYF,TGTGCCAGCAGCTTAGCCGGTCAGTTCCAAGAGACCCAGTACTTC
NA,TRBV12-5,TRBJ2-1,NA,CASGQTDRRDNEQFF,TGTGCTAGTGGTCAGACAGACAGGAGGGACAATGAGCAGTTCTTC
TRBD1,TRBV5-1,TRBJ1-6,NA,CASSRRDRDSPLHF,TGCGCCAGCAGCCGTAGAGACAGGGATTCACCCCTCCACTTT
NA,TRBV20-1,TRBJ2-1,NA,CSAPSRNEQFF,TGCAGTGCCCCCAGTCGGAATGAGCAGTTCTTC
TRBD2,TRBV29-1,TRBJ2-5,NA,CSDLSGGKETQYF,TGCAGCGACCTTAGCGGGGGGAAAGAGACCCAGTACTTC
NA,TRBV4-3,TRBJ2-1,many,CASSPQTRFPNEQFF,TGCGCCAGCAGCCCCCAGACCCGATTCCCCAATGAGCAGTTCTTC
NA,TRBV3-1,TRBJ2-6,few,CASSQVPGTGANVLTF,TGTGCCAGCAGCCAAGTTCCAGGTACTGGGGCCAACGTCCTGACTTTC
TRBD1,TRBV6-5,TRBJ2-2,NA,CASSFLRGIGELFF,TGTGCCAGCAGTTTCCTCAGGGGGATCGGGGAGCTGTTTTTT
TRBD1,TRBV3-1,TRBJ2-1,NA,CASSQNLRYSTGALPQFF,TGTGCCAGCAGCCAAAATTTGAGGTATTCCACAGGGGCTCTTCCTCAGTTCTTC
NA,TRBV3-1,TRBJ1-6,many,CASSQDAREINSPLHF,TGTGCCAGCAGCCAAGACGCCAGGGAGATTAATTCACCCCTCCACTTT
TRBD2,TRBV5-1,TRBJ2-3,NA,CASSLRSSGRGTDTQYF,TGCGCCAGCAGCTTGCGGTCTAGCGGGAGGGGCACAGATACGCAGTATTTT
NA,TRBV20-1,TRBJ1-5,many,CSARRGPRNQPQHF,TGCAGTGCTAGGAGGGGACCTCGTAATCAGCCCCAGCATTTT
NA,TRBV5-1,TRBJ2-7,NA,CASSLEQYYEQYF,TGCGCCAGCAGCTTGGAACAATACTACGAGCAGTACTTC
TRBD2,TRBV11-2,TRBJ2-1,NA,CASSPRRVSGGAFDEQFF,TGTGCCAGCAGCCCTCGACGGGTTAGCGGGGGGGCTTTTGATGAGCAGTTCTTC
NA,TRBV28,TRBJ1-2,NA,CASSLPDYQVSYGYTF,TGTGCCAGCAGCCTTCCAGACTATCAAGTAAGCTATGGCTACACCTTC
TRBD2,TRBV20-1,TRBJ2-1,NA,CSAASSGKSYNEQFF,TGCAGTGCTGCCTCTAGCGGGAAATCCTACAATGAGCAGTTCTTC
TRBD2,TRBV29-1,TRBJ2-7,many,CSVEDRVTGLSNEQYF,TGCAGCGTTGAAGATAGGGTTACGGGACTATCTAACGAGCAGTACTTC
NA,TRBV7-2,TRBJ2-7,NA,CASSSPLDF,TGTGCCAGCAGCTCCCCACTCGACTTC
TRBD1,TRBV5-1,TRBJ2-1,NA,CASSSQDRVGLGQFF,TGCGCCAGCAGCTCCCAGGACAGGGTAGGTTTAGGGCAGTTCTTC
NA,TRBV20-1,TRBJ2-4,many,CSAAVEGGNIQYF,TGCAGTGCAGCCGTGGAGGGGGGAAACATTCAGTACTTC
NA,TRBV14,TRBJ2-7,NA,CASSPLGTAPREQYF,TGTGCCAGCAGCCCCCTCGGGACCGCCCCACGAGAGCAGTACTTC
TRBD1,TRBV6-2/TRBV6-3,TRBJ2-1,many,CASSLGQGRGNEQFF,TGTGCCAGCAGTCTCGGACAGGGACGGGGCAATGAGCAGTTCTTC
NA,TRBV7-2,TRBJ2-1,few,CASSLLRQFSYNEQFF,TGTGCCAGCAGCTTACTTAGACAGTTCTCCTACAATGAGCAGTTCTTC
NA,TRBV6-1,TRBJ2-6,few,CASSPGGANVLTF,TGTGCCAGCAGTCCCGGTGGGGCCAACGTCCTGACTTTC
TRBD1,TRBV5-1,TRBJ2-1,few,CASSGQGAGSYNEQFF,TGCGCCAGCTCGGGACAGGGGGCAGGGTCCTACAATGAGCAGTTCTTC
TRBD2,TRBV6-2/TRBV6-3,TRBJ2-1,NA,CASGKTSGIGQFF,TGTGCCAGCGGCAAGACTAGCGGGATAGGGCAGTTCTTC
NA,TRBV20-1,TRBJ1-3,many,CSVYGAGSGNTIYF,TGCAGTGTTTACGGGGCTGGGTCTGGAAACACCATATATTTT
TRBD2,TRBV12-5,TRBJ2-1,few,CASGLVPGQREYEQFF,TGTGCTAGTGGTTTGGTACCGGGGCAGCGGGAGTATGAGCAGTTCTTC
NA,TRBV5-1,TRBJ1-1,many,CASSLTGRDTEAFF,TGCGCCAGCAGCTTGACAGGGCGGGACACTGAAGCTTTCTTT
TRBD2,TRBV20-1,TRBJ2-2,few,CSAGPSGYAGELFF,TGCAGTGCAGGGCCTAGCGGGTATGCCGGGGAGCTGTTTTTT
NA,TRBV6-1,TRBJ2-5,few,CASSPHPTAETQYF,TGTGCCAGCAGTCCCCATCCGACGGCGGAGACCCAGTACTTC
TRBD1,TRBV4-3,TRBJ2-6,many,CASSPAGGAGANVLTF,TGCGCCAGCAGCCCAGCAGGGGGCGCGGGGGCCAACGTCCTGACTTTC
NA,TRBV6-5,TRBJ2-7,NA,CASSYFRASEQYF,TGTGCCAGCAGTTATTTCCGGGCGTCCGAGCAGTACTTC
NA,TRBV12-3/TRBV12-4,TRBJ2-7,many,CASSRTDSYEQYF,TGTGCCAGCAGTAGGACGGATTCCTACGAGCAGTACTTC
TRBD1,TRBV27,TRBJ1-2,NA,CASGMDRLDGYTF,TGTGCCAGCGGAATGGACAGGTTGGATGGCTACACCTTC
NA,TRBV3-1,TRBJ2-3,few,CASSQDITDTQYF,TGTGCCAGCAGCCAAGACATCACAGATACGCAGTATTTT
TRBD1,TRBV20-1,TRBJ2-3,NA,CSAHHRGSGTDTQYF,TGCAGTGCGCACCACAGGGGTTCGGGCACAGATACGCAGTATTTT
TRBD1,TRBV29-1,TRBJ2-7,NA,CSVWLNRGLTYEQYF,TGCAGCGTTTGGCTTAACAGGGGGCTCACCTACGAGCAGTACTTC
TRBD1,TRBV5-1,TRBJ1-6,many,CASSSFGQGEYNSPLHF,TGCGCCAGCAGCTCCTTCGGACAGGGTGAATATAATTCACCCCTCCACTTT
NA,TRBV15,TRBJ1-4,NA,CATSRGFSTSNEKLFF,TGTGCCACCAGCAGAGGATTCAGCACATCTAATGAAAAACTGTTTTTT
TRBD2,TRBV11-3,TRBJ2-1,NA,CASSLGYSGRSDEQFF,TGTGCCAGCAGCTTAGGATACAGCGGGAGAAGCGATGAGCAGTTCTTC
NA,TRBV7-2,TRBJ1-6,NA,CASSPDRIGSPLLF,TGTGCCAGCAGCCCCGACAGAATCGGCTCACCCCTCCTCTTT
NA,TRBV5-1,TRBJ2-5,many,CASSYGGGQHQETQYF,TGCGCCAGCAGCTATGGCGGGGGACAGCACCAAGAGACCCAGTACTTC
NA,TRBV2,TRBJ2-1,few,CASSEWEQFF,TGTGCCAGCAGTGAGTGGGAGCAGTTCTTC
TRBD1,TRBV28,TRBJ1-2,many,CASSLWDRDYGYTF,TGTGCCAGCAGTTTGTGGGACAGGGACTATGGCTACACCTTC
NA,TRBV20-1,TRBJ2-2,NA,CSARDLGGTGELFF,TGCAGTGCTAGAGATCTGGGAGGCACCGGGGAGCTGTTTTTT
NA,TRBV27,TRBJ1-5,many,CASSPEGLGQPQHF,TGTGCCAGCTCCCCGGAGGGGCTCGGTCAGCCCCAGCATTTT
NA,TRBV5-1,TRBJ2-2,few,CASSLAVRRETGELFF,TGCGCCAGCAGCTTGGCGGTCAGGCGAGAGACCGGGGAGCTGTTTTTT
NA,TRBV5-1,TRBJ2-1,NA,CASSPDPFGYNEQFF,TGCGCCAGCAGCCCCGACCCTTTCGGGTACAATGAGCAGTTCTTC